This is a list of T cell receptor beta chains from one sample in a study of CD8+ T cells in alopecia areata. Libraries were prepared by immunoSEQ multiplex PCR; TCRdb keeps only in-frame clonotypes and omits some of them. The sample lists 200,000 to 250,000 clones, around 62% seen once, with 0.45% in the top ten. Sample: CD4+ T cells sorted from blood, taken at week 0. The receptors originated from a human donor with alopecia areata. Each CDR3 is given with its conserved first and last residue. The D gene is left open where the match is weak. Only some rows state a clone size, as once, few, many or a class for expanded clones.

abundance	d_gene	v_gene	j_gene	CDR3aa	CDR3nt
-	TRBD2	TRBV30	TRBJ2-7	CAWSPGTSGRWNEQYF	TGTGCCTGGAGTCCCGGGACTAGCGGGAGGTGGAACGAGCAGTACTTC
-	TRBD1	TRBV23-1	TRBJ2-4	CASSHPGTEKNIQYF	TGCGCCAGCAGTCACCCCGGGACAGAAAAAAACATTCAGTACTTC
-	-	TRBV30	TRBJ2-3	CAWSLQDTQYF	TGTGCCTGGAGTCTACAGGATACGCAGTATTTT
-	TRBD1	TRBV5-1	TRBJ2-3	CASSLTRGHYGTDTQYF	TGCGCCAGCAGCTTAACAAGGGGGCACTACGGCACAGATACGCAGTATTTT
few	-	TRBV29-1	TRBJ1-5	CSVLAGGNQPQHF	TGCAGCGTTCTCGCAGGGGGCAATCAGCCCCAGCATTTT
-	-	TRBV30	TRBJ1-2	CAWSVQGANYGYTF	TGTGCCTGGAGTGTTCAGGGCGCTAACTATGGCTACACCTTC
-	-	TRBV5-6	TRBJ2-1	CASSLQALSYNEQFF	TGTGCCAGCAGCTTACAGGCTCTCTCCTACAATGAGCAGTTCTTC
-	TRBD2	TRBV11-2	TRBJ2-1	CASSLRRRREYNEQFF	TGTGCCAGCAGCTTACGAAGGCGGCGGGAGTACAATGAGCAGTTCTTC
-	-	TRBV7-2	TRBJ2-1	CASSRTGLNEQFF	TGTGCCAGCAGCCGAACAGGGTTAAATGAGCAGTTCTTC
-	-	TRBV5-1	TRBJ1-2	CASSLGDRRAYGYTF	TGCGCCAGCAGCTTGGGTGACAGGAGGGCCTATGGCTACACCTTC
-	-	TRBV5-1	TRBJ2-4	CASSLGQGSFGNIQYF	TGCGCCAGCAGCTTAGGCCAGGGCTCCTTCGGAAACATTCAGTACTTC
few	-	TRBV27	TRBJ1-1	CASSLSGVGTEAFF	TGTGCCAGCAGTTTGAGTGGAGTAGGCACTGAAGCTTTCTTT
few	-	TRBV7-3	TRBJ1-1	CASSTFIDTEAFF	TGTGCCAGCAGCACCTTTATTGACACTGAAGCTTTCTTT
-	-	TRBV2	TRBJ2-6	CASPSENSGANVLTF	TGTGCCAGCCCTTCGGAGAACTCTGGGGCCAACGTCCTGACTTTC
-	TRBD2	TRBV25-1	TRBJ2-2	CASSESLAATGELFF	TGTGCCAGCAGTGAGTCTCTAGCGGCTACCGGGGAGCTGTTTTTT
-	TRBD2	TRBV5-6	TRBJ2-1	CASSLAQLAGGNEQFF	TGTGCCAGCAGCTTGGCCCAGCTAGCGGGAGGCAATGAGCAGTTCTTC
-	-	TRBV5-6	TRBJ1-2	CASSSQINYGYTF	TGTGCCAGCAGCTCGCAAATAAACTATGGCTACACCTTC
-	TRBD1	TRBV15	TRBJ1-4	CATSRGDRNEKLFF	TGTGCCACCAGCAGAGGGGACAGGAATGAAAAACTGTTTTTT
-	-	TRBV27	TRBJ1-2	CASSLAGGGYGYTF	TGTGCCAGCAGCTTAGCGGGGGGCGGGTATGGCTACACCTTC
-	TRBD1	TRBV11-2	TRBJ2-7	CASSSYRDRDYEQYF	TGTGCCAGCAGCTCGTACCGGGACAGGGACTACGAGCAGTACTTC
-	TRBD1	TRBV5-1	TRBJ1-4	CASSNLQGEEKLFF	TGCGCCAGCAGCAATCTACAGGGGGAAGAAAAACTGTTTTTT
-	TRBD1	TRBV9	TRBJ1-6	CASSRQGSNSPLHF	TGTGCCAGCAGCCGACAGGGATCAAATTCACCCCTCCACTTT
-	-	TRBV9	TRBJ1-6	CASSVEWDSPLHF	TGTGCCAGCAGCGTGGAGTGGGATTCACCCCTCCACTTT
-	-	TRBV2	TRBJ2-1	CASSQIKGNNEQFF	TGTGCCAGCAGTCAAATCAAAGGGAACAATGAGCAGTTCTTC
-	TRBD1	TRBV30	TRBJ2-5	CAADRTVQETQYF	TGTGCCGCGGACAGGACAGTCCAAGAGACCCAGTACTTC